One and the same sample provided the 23 T cell receptor beta chains below, sequenced in a study of control samples from healthy donors and cancer patients. TCRdb's copy holds only in-frame clones and misses some; the assay was immunoSEQ multiplex PCR. This table holds around 57,000 clones, 75% to 95% found once. Sequencing input: PBMCs. Receptor source: a man aged 25-45 years with colorectal cancer.

Written as DNA, the CDR3 is TGTGCCAGCAGCTTAGATCTTTTCGAAGGAGGCTACAATGAGCAGTTCTTC. The encoded protein is CASSLDLFEGGYNEQFF. This chain links TRBV11-2 with TRBJ2-1, with a tentative D call TRBD2 (5 bases). CDR3 length equals 17 residues. The germline CDR1 and CDR2 sequences are SGHAT and FQNNGV. Trimming cost V 0 bases and J 3 bases, with 15 bases left between them. Looking up the rest from reference TRBV11-2 and TRBJ2-1 gives the full variable domain: EAGVAQSPRYKIIEKRQSVAFWCNPISGHATLYWYQQILGQGPKLLIQFQNNGVVDDSQLPKDRFSAERLKGVDSTLKIQPAKLEDSAVYLCASSLDLFEGGYNEQFFGPGTRLTVL.

The chain is built from TRBV7-2 and TRBJ2-7, with D possibly matching TRBD2 (6 bases). Trimming took 1 base from V and 7 from J, leaving 14 bases between them. The CDR3 runs 14 residues. The V gene's germline CDR1 is SGHTA and CDR2 FQGNSA. CDR3 DNA sequence: TGTGCCAGCAGCTTAGGACCCTCCGCGGGGGAGCAGTACGTC. Translating gives CASSLGPSAGEQYV.

The chain couples TRBV6-2 or TRBV6-3 to TRBJ2-3; 9 nucleotides agree with TRBD1. The CDR3 extends over 15 amino acids. The germline CDR1 and CDR2 sequences are MNHEY and SVGEGT. Losses at the gene ends were 4 bases for V and 5 bases for J; bases not matched to a gene: 7. This chain's CDR3 is CASSSWTGDLDTQYF. In DNA form, the CDR3 reads TGTGCCAGCAGTTCTTGGACAGGGGATTTAGATACGCAGTATTTT.

The chain carries TRBV29-1 and TRBJ2-1, with 10 positions matching TRBD1. There are 13 residues in the CDR3. V lost 8 bases to trimming and J lost 5 bases; unmatched junction nucleotides: 6. From germline, CDR1 is SQVTM and CDR2 ANQGSEA. CDR3 DNA: TGCAGCACTCGGACAGGGGGAAACAATGAGCAGTTCTTC. As protein: CSTRTGGNNEQFF.

The CDR3 protein is CASSQDHGNTEAFF. The CDR3 coding sequence is TGCGCCAGCAGCCAAGATCACGGGAACACTGAAGCTTTCTTT. The J gene is TRBJ1-1, the V gene TRBV4-1; D is ambiguous. The V gene's germline CDR1 is MGHRA and CDR2 YSYEKL. V was trimmed by 0 bases and J by 1 base, leaving 6 bases between them. This CDR3 is built from 14 residues.

The chain combines TRBV14 with TRBJ2-3; 11 bases agree with TRBD1. The CDR3 extends over 15 amino acids. J lost 4 bases, V lost 3 bases, and 3 bases had no gene match. Germline CDR1 and CDR2: SGHDN and FVKESK. The CDR3 bases are TGTGCCAGCAGCCATAGGACAGGGGGCGCAGATACGCAGTATTTT. Its translation is CASSHRTGGADTQYF.

The DNA of the CDR3 is TGTGCCAGCAGCCTGGATCGGGGTGGCGGGGAGCTGTTTTTT. Encoded protein: CASSLDRGGGELFF. V usage is TRBV5-4 and J usage is TRBJ2-2; D might be TRBD2 (5 bases). From germline, CDR1 is SGHNT and CDR2 YYREEE (reference sequence). This CDR3 comprises 14 residues. Trimming stripped 4 bases from V and 7 bases from J, with 14 bases between.

The CDR3 loop is CASSPPDGQETQYF. In DNA form, the CDR3 reads TGTGCCAGCTCACCACCGGACGGCCAAGAGACCCAGTACTTC. The rearrangement joins TRBV18 to TRBJ2-5; the D is unclear. Trimming took 0 bases from V and 1 from J, leaving 6 bases between them. CDR1 and CDR2 from the germline V gene are KGHSH and LQKENI. The CDR3 runs to 14 residues.

The chain joins TRBV19 to TRBJ1-1; TRBD1 matches 8 bases. The CDR3 covers 15 residues. The germline gives CDR1 LNHDA, CDR2 SQIVND (reference sequence). The V segment lost 3 bases and the J segment 1 base; nucleotides outside the gene matches: 4. The CDR3 region is CASSIGGQGNTEAFF. CDR3 nucleotide sequence: TGTGCCAGTAGTATCGGCGGACAGGGGAACACTGAAGCTTTCTTT.

This CDR3 is CASSSGSREQFF. The DNA for the CDR3 is TGTGCCAGCAGCTCGGGATCCAGGGAGCAGTTCTTC. The rearrangement joins TRBV11-3 to TRBJ2-1; maybe TRBD2 (5 bases). V lost 4 bases, J lost 10 bases, and 11 bases lay in between. This CDR3 contains 12 residues. Germline V CDR1 and CDR2: SGHNT, YENEEA.

The chain combines TRBV7-9 with TRBJ1-2; TRBD1 matches 7 bases. The ends lost 3 bases at V and 4 bases at J; junction bases unmatched: 11. CDR3 size: 16 residues. Germline V gene data show CDR1 as SEHNR and CDR2 as FQNEAQ (reference sequence). The CDR3 loop reads CASSFRGTGDSYGYTF. The CDR3 nucleotides read TGTGCCAGCAGCTTTAGGGGAACAGGGGATTCCTATGGCTACACCTTC.

V gene TRBV5-1 combines with J gene TRBJ1-2; TRBD1 matches 7 bases. This CDR3 has 15 residues. Germline V gene lookup returns CDR1 SGHRS and CDR2 YFSETQ. V lost 0 bases, J lost 5 bases, and 7 bases stayed unmatched. The CDR3 protein is CASSLEETGYYGYTF. The CDR3 nucleotides are TGCGCCAGCAGCTTGGAAGAGACAGGGTATTATGGCTACACCTTC.

The chain joins TRBV5-1 to TRBJ1-2, with 9 nucleotides matching TRBD1. The ends lost 4 bases at V and 8 bases at J; junction bases unmatched: 15. Germline CDR1 and CDR2: SGHRS and YFSETQ. This CDR3 spans 16 amino acids. CDR3: CASSPGTGIILGGYTF. DNA of the CDR3: TGCGCCAGCAGCCCTGGGACAGGGATAATTCTAGGGGGCTACACCTTC. The entire variable domain, with the rest obtained from reference TRBV5-1 and TRBJ1-2, is as follows: KAGVTQTPRYLIKTRGQQVTLSCSPISGHRSVSWYQQTPGQGLQFLFEYFSETQRNKGNFPGRFSGRQFSNSRSEMNVSTLELGDSALYLCASSPGTGIILGGYTFGSGTRLTVV.

This rearrangement joins TRBV19 to TRBJ1-5, with TRBD1 matching over 8 bases. V shed 1 base and J 1 base; nucleotides not matched to a gene: 12. The V gene's germline CDR1 is LNHDA and CDR2 SQIVND (reference sequence). This CDR3 has 19 residues. CDR3 residues: CASSIGFTGGKESNQPQHF. The DNA for the CDR3 is TGTGCCAGTAGTATAGGGTTTACAGGGGGAAAAGAGAGCAATCAGCCCCAGCATTTT.

This rearrangement joins TRBV11-2 to TRBJ2-1, with TRBD1 identical over 9 bases. V was clipped by 2 bases and J by 4 bases; unmatched bases: 3. The CDR3 runs to 15 residues. The germline V gene has CDR1 SGHAT and CDR2 FQNNGV. The CDR3 DNA follows: TGTGCCAGCAGCTTATCCGGGACAGGGTACAATGAGCAGTTCTTC. Translated: CASSLSGTGYNEQFF.

This clone was counted once. This chain links TRBV5-6 with TRBJ1-6; D not resolved. Germline CDR1 is SGHDT and CDR2 is YYEEEE. Deletions cut 1 base from V and 14 bases from J, with 7 bases between. The CDR3 spans 11 residues. This CDR3 is CASSLKEALHF. In nucleotides, the CDR3 is TGTGCCAGCAGCTTGAAGGAAGCCCTCCACTTT.

This chain uses TRBV25-1 with TRBJ1-6, with D maybe TRBD1 (5 bases). Per germline, CDR1 MGHDK and CDR2 SYGVNS. V was shortened by 5 bases and J by 8 bases, with 19 bases between the two germline ends. This CDR3 contains 16 residues. The DNA of the CDR3 is TGTGCCAGCAGTTCTAGGCAGGGTAGCTCCGATTCACCCCTCCACTTT. This codes for CASSSRQGSSDSPLHF.

The chain uses TRBV3-1 (or the pseudogene TRBV3-2) and TRBJ2-5; 9 nucleotides match TRBD2. With 0 bases clipped from V and 1 base from J, the junction kept 9 bases outside the gene matches. Germline CDR1 LGHDT, CDR2 YNNKEL (reference sequence). This CDR3 contains 18 residues. The CDR3 nucleotides are TGTGCCAGCAGCCAAGAAGTTGCTAGCGGGGCTCTCCAAGAGACCCAGTACTTC. Translation: CASSQEVASGALQETQYF.

The CDR3 nucleotides read TGTGCTAGTGGCCTATGGGGGGCTGGGGGCGAGCAGTACGTC. Its protein is CASGLWGAGGEQYV. The V gene is TRBV12-5, the J gene TRBJ2-7; the D call may be TRBD1 or TRBD2 (6 bases each). V was pared by 6 bases and J by 6 bases, with 18 bases between. Germline V gene sequence: CDR1 LGHNT, CDR2 FRNRAP. The length of the CDR3 is 14 residues.

This clone has only one observation. CDR3 protein: CASTPPGNTDTQYF. CDR3 DNA: TGTGCCAGCACCCCCCCGGGGAACACAGATACGCAGTATTTT. V gene TRBV7-9 combines with J gene TRBJ2-3, with TRBD2 as a possible D gene (5 bases). The germline gives CDR1 SEHNR, CDR2 FQNEAQ (reference sequence). This CDR3 is built from 14 residues. Trimming pared 7 bases from V and 2 bases from J, leaving 13 bases between.

This chain links TRBV19 with TRBJ2-5; D assignment may be TRBD1 or TRBD2 (6 bases each). The CDR3 runs to 13 residues. The germline V and J ends were trimmed by 3 bases and 7 bases, with 12 bases remaining between them. Germline CDR1 LNHDA, CDR2 SQIVND (reference sequence). DNA for the CDR3: TGTGCCAGTAGTATGGACAGTAGCGGGACCCAGTACTTC. Protein: CASSMDSSGTQYF.

V and J are TRBV4-3 and TRBJ1-4, with 12 positions matching TRBD1. V was pared by 0 bases and J by 8 bases, with 4 bases of the junction left unmatched. Germline V gene sequence: CDR1 LGHNA, CDR2 YSLEER. There are 16 residues in the CDR3. The CDR3 protein is CASSQEGGTGGEKLFF. The CDR3 DNA sequence: TGCGCCAGCAGCCAAGAGGGGGGGACAGGGGGCGAAAAACTGTTTTTT.

The chain has TRBV7-9 and TRBJ2-3, with TRBD2 matching 12 bases. The CDR3 totals 13 residues. The germline gives CDR1 SEHNR, CDR2 FQNEAQ (reference sequence). V lost 5 bases, J lost 14 bases, and 8 bases stayed unmatched. The CDR3 DNA is TGTGCCAGCAGCAGAGGACTAGCGGGGAATTGGTATTTT. It yields the protein CASSRGLAGNWYF.